This T cell receptor beta chain appears in the sequencing data of a study of CD8 T cells in Susac syndrome. Random hexamers were used to reverse transcribe 0.5 to 1 ug of RNA. TCRdb independently ran MiXCR on the immunoSEQ multiplex PCR reads; one entry per CDR3 protein. This table holds around 150,000 distinct CDR3 sequences, roughly 94% found once. Sequencing of TCR beta covered CD8+ and CD4+ T cells obtained from blood. FACS was used to enrich TEMRA cells, whereas the CD8+ and CD4+ T cells were obtained by negative isolation. The CDR3 spans 17 residues. After removal of 8 bases from V and 0 bases from J, the junction contained 14 bases not matched to a gene. Germline loops: CDR1 MNHEY, CDR2 SVGEGT.

Material: CD4+ T cells from PBMCs. The chain has TRBV6-2 or TRBV6-3 and TRBJ2-7; TRBD2 matches 9 bases. This clonotype was obtained from a human donor with multiple sclerosis. The chain's CDR3 is CASGRLAAPMSSYEQYF. As DNA, the CDR3 is TGTGCCAGCGGTAGACTAGCGGCCCCAATGAGCTCCTACGAGCAGTACTTC.